Shown below are 18 T cell receptor beta chains from a single sample sequenced in a study of regulatory T cells in long-lasting Graves disease. Time point noted: newly diagnosed GD, antithyroid drugs for less than 3 months. The TCR library was prepared using RNA isolated from PBMCs. The authors built TCR beta libraries using iRepertoire HTBI primers and Arm-PCR of CDR3 regions. TCRdb reanalysed the multiplex PCR reads using MiXCR and keeps one entry per CDR3 protein. The sample has some 250,000 distinct CDR3 sequences; 20% are singletons. The material sequenced was peripheral blood mononuclear cells (PBMCs), taken at new diagnosis, from a patient treated with antithyroid drugs. Every receptor here comes from a female donor with Graves disease.

This clonotype was recorded many times. The chain links TRBV5-1 to TRBJ2-7, with 8 bases identical to TRBD2. Germline V gene sequence: CDR1 SGHRS, CDR2 YFSETQ. The trim removed 5 bases at V and 1 base at J, leaving 5 bases unmatched. The CDR3 spans 14 residues. CDR3 amino acids: CASRPSGLSYEQYF. Here the CDR3 DNA reads TGCGCCAGCAGACCTAGCGGGTTATCCTACGAGCAGTACTTC.

The genes are TRBV20-1 and TRBJ2-2; D uncertain. CDR3 length: 15 residues. Per germline, CDR1 DFQATT and CDR2 SNEGSKA (reference sequence). V was cut by 0 bases and J by 6 bases, with 14 bases left in between. The CDR3 DNA follows: TGCAGTGCTAGAGATTGGCTCCATGGGGCCGGGGAGCTGTTTTTT. It encodes CSARDWLHGAGELFF.

There are a few counts of this clonotype. Because the CDR3 is missing its conserved closing phenylalanine or tryptophan, this is likely a read error. This chain links TRBV7-9 with TRBJ2-1, with D possibly matching TRBD2 (6 bases). V lost 5 bases and J 12 bases, leaving 17 bases between the germline ends. From germline, CDR1 is SEHNR and CDR2 FQNEAQ (reference sequence). The CDR3 sequence is 13 residues long. This chain's CDR3 is CASSPKRVTGQFS. For the CDR3, the DNA is TGTGCCAGCAGCCCCAAGCGGGTTACTGGGCAGTTCTCC.

This clonotype occurred a few times. The V gene is TRBV6-1, the J gene TRBJ2-3; D ambiguous. The V and J ends lost 5 bases and 2 bases respectively, with 17 bases between them. This CDR3 comprises 16 residues. The V gene's germline CDR1 is MNHNS and CDR2 SASEGT. CDR3 amino acids: CASSPYSNAITDTQYF. Written as DNA, the CDR3 is TGTGCCAGCAGTCCTTACAGTAATGCCATCACAGATACGCAGTATTTT.

This clonotype was detected ten times or more. V usage is TRBV20-1 and J usage is TRBJ2-7; D remains ambiguous. Germline lookup yields CDR1 DFQATT and CDR2 SNEGSKA (reference sequence). This CDR3 has 14 amino acids. The V end was cut by 5 bases, the J end by 0 bases, with 14 bases between. The CDR3 sequence: CSAQHPLYSYEQYF. The CDR3 DNA sequence: TGCAGTGCTCAGCATCCACTGTACTCCTACGAGCAGTACTTC.

About this clonotype: A read error is possible here, since a much larger clone lies one base away. The chain is built from TRBV20-1 and TRBJ1-5, with 8 bases lining up with TRBD1. This CDR3 has 14 residues. Germline values: CDR1 DFQATT, CDR2 SNEGSKA (reference sequence). The CDR3 DNA sequence: TGCAGTGCTAGAGGGACAGGGTATTACCAGCCCCGGCATTTT. It codes for CSARGTGYYQPRHF.

Notes on this clonotype: This likely came from a read error, as a far larger clone is one base away. The chain recombines TRBV27 with TRBJ2-5; D is possibly TRBD1 or TRBD2 (5 bases each). CDR3 size: 15 residues. V lost 6 bases to trimming and J lost 11 bases, with 25 bases between them. Per germline, CDR1 MNHEY and CDR2 SMNVEV (reference sequence). CDR3 sequence: CASSLTGTVNNEQYF. The CDR3 DNA follows: TGTGCCAGCAGCCTGACCGGGACCGTAAACAATGAGCAGTACTTC.

This clonotype occurred many times. The V and J genes are TRBV19 and TRBJ2-5; D is possibly TRBD2 (6 bases). Trimming took 3 bases from V and 2 from J, leaving 13 bases between them. There are 15 residues in the CDR3. CDR1 LNHDA and CDR2 SQIVND come from the germline V gene (reference sequence). The CDR3, as DNA: TGTGCCAGTAGTATCCCGGGGGAATTTCAAGAGACCCAGTACTTC. It encodes CASSIPGEFQETQYF.

In this sample, this clonotype turned up many times. The CDR3 DNA sequence: TGTGCCAGCAGCCCTCAAACGAGGCTAGCGGGGCCGTATACGCAGTATTTT. This encodes CASSPQTRLAGPYTQYF. This chain links TRBV7-9 with TRBJ2-3, with TRBD2 identical over 9 bases. Germline-derived CDR1 and CDR2 are SEHNR and FQNEAQ (reference sequence). CDR3 length: 17 amino acids. V was pared by 5 bases and J by 7 bases, with 16 bases of the junction left unmatched.

On this clonotype itself: A read error may be the cause here, since a much bigger clone is one base away. V usage is TRBV11-1 and J usage is TRBJ1-2; D ambiguous. The CDR3 sequence is 13 residues long. The V gene's germline CDR1 is SGHAT and CDR2 FQDESV (reference sequence). In nucleotides, the CDR3 is TGTGCCAGCAGCTTAGGGTCTAACTATGGCTACGCCTTC. This gives the protein CASSLGSNYGYAF.

The chain carries TRBV5-1 and TRBJ2-1; D remains unclear. The CDR3 has 17 residues. Germline values: CDR1 SGHRS, CDR2 YFSETQ. V was cut by 0 bases and J by 0 bases, with 13 bases left in between. The CDR3 nucleotides read TGCGCCAGCAGCTTGGGGCCCCGAGAGAGCTCCTACAATGAGCAGTTCTTC. This translates into CASSLGPRESSYNEQFF.

The CDR3 DNA reads as TGTGCCAGCAGCGTCTTGGGGACTAGCACAGATACGCAGTATTTT. It specifies CASSVLGTSTDTQYF. This sequence joins TRBV9 and TRBJ2-3, with TRBD2 as a possible D gene (6 bases). The length of the CDR3 is 15 residues. CDR1 and CDR2 from the germline V gene are SGDLS and YYNGEE. V was cut by 2 bases and J by 0 bases, with 10 bases left in between.

This clonotype has just a few counts. The rearrangement joins TRBV5-1 to TRBJ1-2; D is undetermined. V was trimmed by 0 bases and J by 4 bases, leaving 10 bases between them. Germline V gives CDR1 SGHRS, CDR2 YFSETQ. The CDR3 extends over 14 amino acids. CDR3 protein: CASSLEEGSYGYTF. The CDR3 DNA sequence: TGCGCCAGCAGCTTGGAGGAGGGATCCTATGGCTACACCTTC. The whole variable domain, remainder taken from reference TRBV5-1 and TRBJ1-2, is KAGVTQTPRYLIKTRGQQVTLSCSPISGHRSVSWYQQTPGQGLQFLFEYFSETQRNKGNFPGRFSGRQFSNSRSEMNVSTLELGDSALYLCASSLEEGSYGYTFGSGTRLTVV.

This clonotype was observed many times. This chain joins TRBV20-1 and TRBJ2-1; TRBD1 agrees at 9 bases. In germline, CDR1 is DFQATT, CDR2 SNEGSKA (reference sequence). This CDR3 has 14 residues. V gave up 1 base and J gave up 8 bases; unmatched junction bases: 6. The CDR3 coding sequence is TGCAGTGCTAGAGTTCCGGGACAGGGATATGAGCAGTTCTTC. This gives the protein CSARVPGQGYEQFF.

The chain links TRBV20-1 to TRBJ1-3; the D gene is possibly TRBD1 (5 bases). CDR3 length equals 18 residues. CDR1 is DFQATT and CDR2 is SNEGSKA in the germline V gene (reference sequence). The V end was cut by 0 bases, the J end by 2 bases, with 20 bases between. CDR3: CSAREIGGGWNPGNTIYF. DNA for the CDR3: TGCAGTGCTAGAGAGATCGGTGGGGGGTGGAATCCTGGAAACACCATATATTTT.

The V call is TRBV6-1, the J call TRBJ2-2; 8 nucleotides line up with TRBD2. This CDR3 contains 15 residues. With 6 bases clipped from V and 4 bases from J, the junction kept 7 bases outside the gene matches. Germline CDR1 and CDR2: MNHNS and SASEGT. The CDR3, as DNA: TGTGCCAGCAGCACCGGGACTAGGGTCACCGGGGAGCTGTTTTTT. Translating gives CASSTGTRVTGELFF.

Details on this clonotype: A much larger clonotype is one base distant, so this may be a read error. This sequence joins TRBV20-1 and TRBJ1-1; the D is unclear. Per germline, CDR1 DFQATT and CDR2 SNEGSKA (reference sequence). This CDR3 has 13 amino acids. The CDR3 sequence is CSARLPRNAEAFF. The CDR3 nucleotides read TGCAGTGCTAGACTCCCGAGGAACGCTGAAGCTTTCTTT.

The J gene is TRBJ2-1, the V gene TRBV10-2; 12 bases line up with TRBD2. The DNA end is more similar to TRBJ2-7, so the J call may be wrong. The CDR3 extends over 14 amino acids. In germline, CDR1 is WSHSY, CDR2 SAAADI. CDR3 in DNA: TGCGCCGGTTCGCCGGGACTAGCGGGCCATGAGCAGTACTTC. It translates to CAGSPGLAGHEQYF.